The 11 T cell receptor beta chains below all came from one sample that was sequenced in a study of T cells in Graves' hyperthyroidism and ophthalmopathy. TCR beta CDR3 sequences were amplified from RNA transcripts. HTBI primers were the set used in a first-round RT-PCR of the TCR CDR3. From the multiplex PCR reads, TCRdb called clonotypes with MiXCR, one entry per CDR3 protein. The table lists fewer than 900,000 distinct CDR3 sequences, around a sixth of them singletons. Sample: blood. The source of these receptors is a woman aged 45-59 years with Graves' hyperthyroidism that later progressed to Graves' ophthalmopathy.

The CDR3 DNA reads as TGCGCCAGCAGCTTCCAGGGTAGGGACACTGAAGCTTTCTTT. Protein: CASSFQGRDTEAFF. This chain uses TRBV5-1 with TRBJ1-1; maybe TRBD1 (5 bases). Per germline, CDR1 SGHRS and CDR2 YFSETQ. The CDR3 contains 14 residues. The V end lost 2 bases, the J end lost 3 bases, and 11 bases lay between the germline ends.

This clonotype was seen repeatedly, ten times or more. The V and J genes are TRBV7-9 and TRBJ2-7; tentatively, D is TRBD2 (6 bases). The CDR3 is 14 residues long. Trimming removed 3 bases at V and 2 bases at J, with 11 bases between. Per germline, CDR1 SEHNR and CDR2 FQNEAQ (reference sequence). DNA of the CDR3: TGTGCCAGCAGCTTCGCGGGGAGGACCTACGAGCAGTACTTC. Residues: CASSFAGRTYEQYF. The full variable domain, in which reference TRBV7-9 and TRBJ2-7 provide the parts outside the CDR3, is DTGVSQNPRHKITKRGQNVTFRCDPISEHNRLYWYRQTLGQGPEFLTYFQNEAQLEKSRLLSDRFSAERPKGSFSTLEIQRTEQGDSAMYLCASSFAGRTYEQYFGPGTRLTVT.

This chain joins TRBV6-1 and TRBJ1-5; D not resolved. Germline loops: CDR1 MNHNS, CDR2 SASEGT. V shed 10 bases and J shed 5 bases, with 15 bases lying between them. The CDR3 loop spans 13 amino acids. In DNA, the CDR3 is TGTGCCACCCGTGGCCGGGCGGATCAGCCCCAGCATTTT. Amino acids: CATRGRADQPQHF.

The gene calls are TRBV7-9 and TRBJ1-2, with 12 bases fitting TRBD1. Looked up from germline, CDR1 is SEHNR and CDR2 is FQNEAQ (reference sequence). V shed 5 bases, J shed 11 bases, and the junction held 12 bases outside the gene matches. The CDR3 totals 15 residues. The DNA for the CDR3 is TGTGCCAGCAGCCGCGAGGGACAGGGGGCCTCGAGGTACACCTTC. This encodes CASSREGQGASRYTF.

This clonotype appeared a few times. V and J are TRBV20-1 and TRBJ1-6; a possible D gene is TRBD1 (5 bases). The ends were cut back, 1 base at V and 4 bases at J, with 17 bases in the middle. Germline loops: CDR1 DFQATT, CDR2 SNEGSKA (reference sequence). This CDR3 region has 17 residues. The CDR3 is CSARVLGRQLYNSPLHF. For the CDR3, the DNA is TGCAGTGCTAGAGTACTTGGGAGACAGCTATATAATTCACCCCTCCACTTT.

This clonotype was seen at least ten times. This chain uses TRBV18 with TRBJ1-1; weak D call: TRBD1 (6 bases). Trimming took 3 bases from V and 3 from J, leaving 11 bases between them. Germline loops: CDR1 KGHSH, CDR2 LQKENI. The CDR3 loop spans 14 amino acids. CDR3 sequence reads: CASSPRDIDTEAFF. The CDR3 DNA reads as TGTGCCAGCTCACCCCGGGACATAGACACTGAAGCTTTCTTT.

The V gene is TRBV4-1, the J gene TRBJ1-6, with no clear D. This CDR3 spans 13 amino acids. Per the germline V gene, CDR1 is MGHRA and CDR2 is YSYEKL. V was pared by 0 bases and J by 9 bases, with 6 bases between. The CDR3 DNA reads TGCGCCAGCAGCCAAGAACGGGGTTCACCCCTCCACTTT. The encoded protein is CASSQERGSPLHF.

This clonotype was picked up many times. CDR3 DNA: TGCAGTGCTAGAGAAAGTTACGGCGAGACCCAGTACTTC. This encodes CSARESYGETQYF. This chain connects TRBV20-1 to TRBJ2-5; D ambiguous. The CDR3 consists of 13 residues. Per germline, CDR1 DFQATT and CDR2 SNEGSKA (reference sequence). The V end was cut by 0 bases, the J end by 5 bases, with 10 bases between.

This clonotype was observed a handful of times. The CDR3 reads CASSPTGDPTDTEAFF. CDR3 nucleotides: TGTGCCAGCAGCCCGACGGGAGACCCTACCGACACTGAAGCTTTCTTT. The chain is built from TRBV5-8 and TRBJ1-1; D call uncertain. Looked up from germline, CDR1 is SGHTS and CDR2 is YDEGEE. The germline V and J ends were trimmed by 4 bases and 3 bases, with 19 bases remaining between them. The CDR3 spans 16 residues.

About this clonotype itself: This may be a read error: a much more frequent sequence differs by one nucleotide. V and J are TRBV5-1 and TRBJ1-1; 7 bases map to TRBD1. The CDR3 has 15 amino acids. Germline CDR1 and CDR2: SGHRS and YFSETQ. The CDR3 DNA reads as TGCGCCGGCAGCGGAGACAGGGTTTTGGACACTGAAGCTTTCTTT. Protein sequence: CAGSGDRVLDTEAFF.

This clonotype was found many times. V usage is TRBV12-3 or TRBV12-4 and J usage is TRBJ1-1; D is uncertain. The CDR3 is 16 amino acids. Trimming stripped 5 bases from V and 6 bases from J, with 22 bases between. The CDR3, as DNA: TGTGCCAGCAGTCTGAAGTGGCCCGAGGGCAACGCTGAAGCTTTCTTT. Protein sequence: CASSLKWPEGNAEAFF.